This T cell receptor beta chain comes out of a study of beta chain features in type 1 diabetes. Broader study findings: When VDJ junctions were examined, type 1 diabetes patients showed fewer insertions and more deletions. In all four CD4+ subsets, TCRB CDR3 length was significantly, moderately reduced in type 1 diabetes. Researchers reported that naive, central memory and Treg TCRB repertoires appeared more similar in patients than in healthy donors.

This CDR3 region has 14 residues. CDR1 and CDR2 (germline): SGHNT, YYREEE (reference sequence). V shed 4 bases and J shed 2 bases, with 12 bases lying between them. This clone has more than one count but fewer than ten. The antigen is undetermined. TCRB transcripts that were expressed got sequenced, as all of the isolated RNA had been reverse transcribed. Sequencing was performed with immunoSEQ multiplex PCR; in TCRdb, only in-frame clones are kept and a portion is missing. The data show around 710,000 clones, 9.5% to 15% seen once. The sequenced sample consisted of naive CD4+ T cells from blood. The chain is built from TRBV5-4 and TRBJ1-2; D might be TRBD1 (6 bases). The receptor was derived from a young man with type 1 diabetes. CDR3 in amino acids: CASSPPGQNYGYTF. CDR3 nucleotides: TGTGCCAGCAGCCCCCCGGGACAAAACTATGGCTACACCTTC.